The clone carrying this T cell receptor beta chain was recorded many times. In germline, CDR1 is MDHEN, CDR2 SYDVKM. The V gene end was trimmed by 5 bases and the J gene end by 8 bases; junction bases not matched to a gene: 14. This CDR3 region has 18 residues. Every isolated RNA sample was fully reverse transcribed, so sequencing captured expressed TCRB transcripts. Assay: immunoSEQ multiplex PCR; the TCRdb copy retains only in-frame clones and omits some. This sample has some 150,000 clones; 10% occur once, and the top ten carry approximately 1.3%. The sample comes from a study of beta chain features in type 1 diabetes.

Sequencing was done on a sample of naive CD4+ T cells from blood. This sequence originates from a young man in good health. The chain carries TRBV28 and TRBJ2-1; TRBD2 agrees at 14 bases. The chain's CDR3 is CASSVSPGLAGVLDEQFF. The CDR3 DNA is TGTGCCAGCAGTGTCTCCCCGGGACTAGCGGGGGTGTTGGATGAGCAGTTCTTC.